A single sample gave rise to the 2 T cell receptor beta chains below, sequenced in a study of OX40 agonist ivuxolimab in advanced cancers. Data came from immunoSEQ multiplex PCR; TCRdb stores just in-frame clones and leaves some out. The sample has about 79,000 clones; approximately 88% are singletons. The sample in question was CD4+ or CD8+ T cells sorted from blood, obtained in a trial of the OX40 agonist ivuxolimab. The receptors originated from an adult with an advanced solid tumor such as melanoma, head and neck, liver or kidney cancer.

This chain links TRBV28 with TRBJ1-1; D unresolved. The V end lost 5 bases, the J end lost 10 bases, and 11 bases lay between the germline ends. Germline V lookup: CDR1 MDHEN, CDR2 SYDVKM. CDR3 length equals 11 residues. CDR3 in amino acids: CASSAGGGAFF. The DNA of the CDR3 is TGTGCCAGCAGTGCCGGTGGAGGAGCTTTCTTT. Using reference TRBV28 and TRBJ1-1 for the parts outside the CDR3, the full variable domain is DVKVTQSSRYLVKRTGEKVFLECVQDMDHENMFWYRQDPGLGLRLIYFSYDVKMKEKGDIPEGYSVSREKKERFSLILESASTNQTSMYLCASSAGGGAFFGQGTRLTVV.

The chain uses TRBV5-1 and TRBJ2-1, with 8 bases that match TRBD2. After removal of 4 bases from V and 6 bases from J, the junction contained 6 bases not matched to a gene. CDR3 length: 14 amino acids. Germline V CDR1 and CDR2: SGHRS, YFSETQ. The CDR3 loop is CASSEGLGSNEQFF. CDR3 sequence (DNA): TGCGCCAGCAGCGAGGGACTAGGGTCCAATGAGCAGTTCTTC.